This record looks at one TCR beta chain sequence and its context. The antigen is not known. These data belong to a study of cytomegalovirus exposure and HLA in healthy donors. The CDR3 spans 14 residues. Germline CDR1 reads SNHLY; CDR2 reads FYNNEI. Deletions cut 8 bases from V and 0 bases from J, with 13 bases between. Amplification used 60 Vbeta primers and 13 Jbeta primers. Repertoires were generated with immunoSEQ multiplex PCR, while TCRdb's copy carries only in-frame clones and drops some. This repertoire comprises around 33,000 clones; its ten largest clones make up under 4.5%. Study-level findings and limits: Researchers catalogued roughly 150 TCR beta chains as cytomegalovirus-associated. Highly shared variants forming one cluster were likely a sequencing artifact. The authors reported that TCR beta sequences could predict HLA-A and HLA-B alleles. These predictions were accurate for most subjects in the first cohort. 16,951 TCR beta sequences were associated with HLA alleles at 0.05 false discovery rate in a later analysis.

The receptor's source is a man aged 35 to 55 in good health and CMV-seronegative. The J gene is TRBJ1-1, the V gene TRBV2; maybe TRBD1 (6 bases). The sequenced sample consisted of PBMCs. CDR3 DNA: TGTGCCAGCGAGGACAGCGGGATGAACACTGAAGCTTTCTTT. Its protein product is CASEDSGMNTEAFF.